The 20 T cell receptor beta chains listed next were all sequenced from one sample in a study of T-cell memory formation after mild COVID-19 (dated by TCRdb to about 2021). Library preparation employed 5' RACE. The instrument given in TCRdb is Illumina NovaSeq 6000. The public reads were reprocessed in TCRdb via fastp at Q25 and MiXCR, keeping in-frame beta chains. Rows are unified per CDR3 protein, each entry keeping the most common DNA and genes. This sample is represented by roughly 400,000 distinct CDR3 sequences; 16% of them were singletons. Of the sample, about 22% falls within the top ten clones. The sample comprised PBMCs or a T cell subset sorted from them (not recorded which). The receptors were sampled from a man younger than 30 who had mild COVID-19 (a few samples of this study predate the infection). The sample titles of this study are shuffled in the database, so cell type and time point are left out; the donor was told from shared clones.

In this sample, this clonotype turned up a few times. The J gene is TRBJ1-6, the V gene TRBV15; 7 positions match TRBD1. The CDR3 runs 17 residues. V lost 6 bases, J lost 3 bases, and 11 bases stayed unmatched. Per germline, CDR1 LNHNV and CDR2 YYDKDF (reference sequence). The CDR3 here is CATSARGTPSYNSPLHF. DNA for the CDR3: TGTGCCACCAGTGCCAGGGGGACCCCGAGCTATAATTCACCCCTCCACTTT.

The chain joins TRBV4-1 to TRBJ2-1, with D uncertain. Trimming pared 3 bases from V and 4 bases from J, leaving 16 bases between. CDR3 length: 16 amino acids. Germline CDR1 is MGHRA and CDR2 is YSYEKL. The CDR3 protein is CASSQPWQLKYNEQFF. In DNA form, the CDR3 reads TGCGCCAGCAGCCAGCCCTGGCAGTTAAAGTACAATGAGCAGTTCTTC.

The genes are TRBV6-5 and TRBJ1-2, with D unresolved. CDR1 and CDR2 (germline): MNHEY, SVGAGI. V was cut by 0 bases and J by 3 bases, with 14 bases left in between. The CDR3 has 16 amino acids. CDR3 sequence (DNA): TGTGCCAGCAGTTACTCCAATGGACTGGAGGACTATGGCTACACCTTC. Its protein is CASSYSNGLEDYGYTF.

This chain joins TRBV14 and TRBJ2-3; maybe TRBD1 (6 bases). Germline loops: CDR1 SGHDN, CDR2 FVKESK. V lost 0 bases to trimming and J lost 9 bases, with 10 bases between them. CDR3 length equals 13 residues. The CDR3 DNA reads as TGTGCCAGCAGCCAAGAGAGGGGACAAACGCAGTATTTT. Translation gives CASSQERGQTQYF. Full variable domain (outside the CDR3, taken from reference TRBV14 and TRBJ2-3): EAGVTQFPSHSVIEKGQTVTLRCDPISGHDNLYWYRRVMGKEIKFLLHFVKESKQDESGMPNNRFLAERTGGTYSTLKVQPAELEDSGVYFCASSQERGQTQYFGPGTRLTVL.

The chain couples TRBV5-6 to TRBJ1-2; D might be TRBD1 (5 bases). The CDR3 runs to 14 residues. The V and J ends lost 0 bases and 8 bases respectively, with 14 bases between them. From germline, CDR1 is SGHDT and CDR2 YYEEEE. CDR3 coding DNA: TGTGCCAGCAGCTTGGGGGGCGGTCCCCAGGGCTACACCTTC. The encoded protein is CASSLGGGPQGYTF.

This clonotype was picked up a small number of times. V is TRBV7-3 and J is TRBJ1-6; the D is unclear. CDR3 length: 16 amino acids. V gave up 1 base and J gave up 3 bases, with 10 bases separating them. CDR1 is SGHTA, CDR2 FQGTGA, per germline. The CDR3 DNA sequence: TGTGCCAGCAGCTTAAGGAGCCGGATCTATAATTCACCCCTCCACTTT. Residues: CASSLRSRIYNSPLHF. The full variable domain, with the rest looked up from reference TRBV7-3 and TRBJ1-6, is GAGVSQTPSNKVTEKGKYVELRCDPISGHTALYWYRQSLGQGPEFLIYFQGTGAADDSGLPNDRFFAVRPEGSVSTLKIQRTERGDSAVYLCASSLRSRIYNSPLHFGNGTRLTVT.

This clonotype was observed a handful of times. The chain uses TRBV27 and TRBJ2-7; tentatively, D is TRBD1 (5 bases). Germline values: CDR1 MNHEY, CDR2 SMNVEV (reference sequence). The V end lost 3 bases, the J end lost 6 bases, and 15 bases lay between the germline ends. The CDR3 consists of 14 residues. In nucleotides, the CDR3 is TGTGCCAGCAGTTTGGGGCCCGCTTCTAGCGAGCAGTACTTC. Translated: CASSLGPASSEQYF.

CDR3 sequence (DNA): TGTGCCAGCAGTATAACGGGCTATTTGGGTTCACCCCTCCACTTT. Residues: CASSITGYLGSPLHF. The V gene is TRBV12-3 or TRBV12-4, the J gene TRBJ1-6; no definite D call. The V end lost 5 bases, the J end lost 9 bases, and 17 bases lay between the germline ends. The CDR3 runs to 15 residues.

The J gene is TRBJ2-1, the V gene TRBV4-2; D unresolved. The CDR3 spans 13 residues. V was pared by 0 bases and J by 9 bases, with 9 bases between. Germline V gene data show CDR1 as LGHNA and CDR2 as YNFKEQ. The CDR3 coding sequence is TGTGCCAGCAGCCAAGAGATCTATGGTGAGCAGTTCTTC. Protein: CASSQEIYGEQFF.

The sample holds one count of this clonotype. The gene calls are TRBV6-1 and TRBJ1-1; D possibly corresponds to TRBD1 (5 bases). Deletions cut 3 bases from V and 1 base from J, with 12 bases between. Looked up from germline, CDR1 is MNHNS and CDR2 is SASEGT. The CDR3 contains 15 residues. CDR3 loop: CASSDWGFRNTEAFF. The CDR3 region has the DNA TGTGCCAGCAGTGATTGGGGGTTTCGGAACACTGAAGCTTTCTTT.

V and J are TRBV7-2 and TRBJ2-7; 8 bases map to TRBD1. The CDR3 length is 14 residues. The J segment lost 6 bases and the V segment lost 1 base, leaving 5 bases of the junction unmatched. CDR1 is SGHTA and CDR2 is FQGNSA in the germline V gene. DNA of the CDR3: TGTGCCAGCAGCTTAGGGACAGGGTCAGGCGAGCAGTACGTC. Translating it yields CASSLGTGSGEQYV.

This clonotype has just a few counts. V usage is TRBV9 and J usage is TRBJ2-1, with D perhaps TRBD2 (6 bases). The CDR3 has 13 amino acids. V shed 3 bases and J shed 10 bases, with 14 bases lying between them. The germline V gene encodes CDR1 SGDLS and CDR2 YYNGEE. The CDR3 coding sequence is TGTGCCAGCAGCGACGTTAGTGGAGGGGAGCAGTTCTTC. Residues: CASSDVSGGEQFF.

This clonotype was detected a few times. This sequence joins TRBV9 and TRBJ2-3; 10 nucleotides align to TRBD1. Looked up from germline, CDR1 is SGDLS and CDR2 is YYNGEE. V lost 6 bases and J lost 6; bases outside the gene matches: 13. This CDR3 has 16 amino acids. In DNA form, the CDR3 reads TGTGCCAGCACTAAGGGGGACAGGGGTGAATGGGATACGCAGTATTTT. It is translated as CASTKGDRGEWDTQYF.

The gene calls are TRBV27 and TRBJ1-1; D remains ambiguous. Trimming removed 2 bases from V and 7 bases from J, with 11 bases in between. The CDR3 totals 13 residues. Germline values: CDR1 MNHEY, CDR2 SMNVEV (reference sequence). CDR3 in DNA: TGTGCCAGCAGTTTAGTGTGGTACGGTGAAGCTTTCTTT. Translation gives CASSLVWYGEAFF.

This chain joins TRBV27 and TRBJ2-3; D uncertain. Germline CDR1 and CDR2: MNHEY and SMNVEV (reference sequence). This CDR3 has 14 residues. V shed 3 bases and J shed 5 bases, with 12 bases lying between them. CDR3 protein: CASSFLLAGDTQYF. The CDR3 bases are TGTGCCAGCAGTTTTCTATTAGCTGGAGATACGCAGTATTTT.

In this sample, this clonotype turned up many times. The chain carries TRBV7-9 and TRBJ1-1; D possibly corresponds to TRBD1 (5 bases). Germline V gives CDR1 SEHNR, CDR2 FQNEAQ (reference sequence). The CDR3 contains 12 residues. Trimming left V 6 bases short and J 0 bases short, with 5 bases between. Here the CDR3 reads CASRGLNTEAFF. The CDR3 coding sequence is TGTGCCAGCAGGGGACTGAACACTGAAGCTTTCTTT.

V gene TRBV25-1 combines with J gene TRBJ1-5; 8 bases are shared with TRBD1. This CDR3 is 15 amino acids long. V gave up 4 bases and J gave up 7 bases; unmatched junction bases: 9. The germline gives CDR1 MGHDK, CDR2 SYGVNS. CDR3 loop: CASSAADRGWQPQHF. The CDR3 bases are TGTGCCAGCAGTGCGGCTGACAGGGGTTGGCAGCCCCAGCATTTT.

A single count supports this clonotype. The chain employs TRBV4-1 and TRBJ1-5; D gene ambiguous. This CDR3 is 13 amino acids long. Germline CDR1 reads MGHRA; CDR2 reads YSYEKL. Trimming removed 4 bases at V and 7 bases at J, with 11 bases between. This chain's CDR3 is CASSPVDVQPQHF. The CDR3 DNA reads as TGCGCCAGCAGCCCAGTGGACGTACAGCCCCAGCATTTT.

This chain joins TRBV19 and TRBJ2-1, with D perhaps TRBD1 or TRBD2 (7 bases each). This CDR3 contains 15 residues. The germline V and J ends were trimmed by 9 bases and 6 bases, with 21 bases remaining between them. CDR1 LNHDA and CDR2 SQIVND come from the germline V gene (reference sequence). For the CDR3, the DNA is TGTGCCAGGCCTTCCAGGGGGGGGCATAGCAATGAGCAGTTCTTC. Protein sequence: CARPSRGGHSNEQFF.

The J gene is TRBJ2-5, the V gene TRBV28; weak D call: TRBD2 (5 bases). The CDR3 contains 14 residues. The germline V and J ends were trimmed by 5 bases and 2 bases, with 12 bases remaining between them. Looked up from germline, CDR1 is MDHEN and CDR2 is SYDVKM. Here the CDR3 reads CASSPTLVQETQYF. The CDR3 DNA reads as TGTGCCAGCAGTCCCACACTAGTTCAAGAGACCCAGTACTTC.